This T cell receptor beta chain was recovered during a study of long-term antiretroviral therapy in people with HIV (dated 2022 in TCRdb). Study-wide context: The earliest samples were collected roughly a decade before the 2015 WHO recommendation for immediate ART, at a time when ART was usually postponed until CD4 counts fell. A retrospective serial study tested whether changes in peripheral blood TRB repertoire composition and diversity were associated with ART initiation and durable HIV suppression. Among the 30 or so participants with HIV, more than ten were female. A total of 150 to 200 cryopreserved PBMC samples came from a few dozen adults with confirmed HIV infection and were collected serially over a mean of approximately six years (range 1-12). No cross-contamination during QIAcube processing turned up in test extractions that ran a monoclonal T-cell line alongside 33 polyclonal samples. Here is what the overall study found, with its caveats: The samples were dated from about 2003 to 2017, and the ART regimens that were used may be less effective than current ART regimens. Because PBMC availability was limited, only the TCR beta chain was sequenced, with no alpha chain pairing. Inferences about post-ART repertoire changes were limited because no data were available on ART adherence, viral resistance or therapy changes. Starting ART was linked to a significant rise in TRB diversity, yet even after long-term ART the diversity remained significantly lower than in transplant donor controls. Because pre-ART samples had limited cell numbers, unsorted PBMC were profiled rather than sorted CD4+ and CD8+ T cells. HIV repertoires had narrower CDR3 length ranges than controls, and the network structure suggested an antigen-experienced repertoire that shifted only slightly toward naive after ART. Expanded TRB clones identified before ART initiation dominated the repertoire at all time points, although this dominance fluctuated and declined in many PLHIV after ART.

The immunoSEQ hsTCRB v3.0 assay was used at survey level resolution to sequence the TRB variable region. TRB sequencing targeted a depth of 40,000-50,000 T-cell genomes per sample. TRB libraries were pooled and sequenced on an Illumina MiSeq using a v3 150-cycle kit. Under the source paper's analysis protocol: Analysis of repertoires was carried out in R inside a reproducible Nextflow workflow spanning QC, data transformation and analysis. Custom analyses were implemented in LymphoSeq2, an R package for AIRR-Seq data exploration. A handful of samples that produced fewer than 5000 total TRB sequences were removed, so approximately 190 HIV repertoires were analyzed. Among the 180 to 200 retained HIV repertoires, 55 to 65 were collected before ART initiation and around 130 were collected after ART initiation. Repertoires were downsampled to 5000 TRB nucleotide sequences, and summary statistics were averaged over 100 downsampling iterations. The analysis kept only TRB sequences whose CDR3 regions were at least seven amino acids long. Diversity was measured with a Shannon entropy-derived clonality score and the Gini coefficient. In repertoire networks, the top 5000 CDR3 amino acid sequences were linked whenever an edit distance of one separated two sequences. GLIPH2 predicted antigen specificity groups and MHC restriction for TRB CDR3 amino acid sequences. To flag known CMV, EBV, HIV or tissue antigen associations, CDR3 amino acid sequences were matched against VDJdb and McPAS-TCR. Pre-ART, post-ART and control groups were compared with Wilcoxon signed-rank tests and Holm-Bonferroni correction. TCRdb obtained this table from immuneACCESS and retained in-frame rearrangements with V and J assigned. These tables miss some clones; where compared with another copy, unresolved V genes account for less than half of the shortfall, and the remainder is unexplained. V and J calls and clone size come straight from that table; D and trimming were deduced from the DNA. The sample yields fewer than 35,000 clones; 70% to 90% were counted once. In total, the top ten clones hold almost 4.5% of the sample.

To be included, a participant needed at least one PBMC sample from before ART initiation plus at least two post-ART samples. All participants with HIV were treated in the United States of America. Cryopreserved samples of about 1-10 million PBMC were thawed and washed before DNA extraction. At the time of the earliest PBMC sample for each participant with HIV, ages ranged from roughly 23 to 60 years. PBMC samples from each participant spanned 1-4 timepoints before ART initiation and 2-8 timepoints after ART initiation, with a median of 7 samples. Serial HIV viral load, CD4+ T-cell count, ART history and demographic data were obtained for every participant. Genomic DNA was extracted from unsorted PBMC with a Qiagen kit on a QIAcube, with processing performed in batches of 12 samples. A remark on this clone: Its specific antigen is unknown. There are no base qualities to consult, and no much larger clone falls within one base.

This sequence was found in a man between 18 and 35 years old with HIV. This specimen consisted of unsorted PBMCs, obtained 3.3 years after starting antiretroviral therapy.

The DNA sequence reads TGTGCCAGCAGTTTTGGCACTGAAGCTTTCTTT. Translated, it gives CASSFGTEAFF. The chain is made from TRBV27 and TRBJ1-1, with the D gene too uncertain to name. Relative to germline, V is 3 bases shorter and J is 4 bases shorter, with 3 bases between their ends. Looking up the germline V gene (reference sequence) yields CDR1 MNHEY and CDR2 SMNVEV. Measured from the cysteine to the phenylalanine, the CDR3 is 11 residues long. Kept here is only the CDR3 DNA, which spans 33 bases and is read in frame from base 1.